These 32 T cell receptor beta chains share one sample of origin, sequenced in a study of T cell responses to AZD1222 COVID-19 vaccine. Produced via immunoSEQ multiplex PCR; TCRdb's table is partial and in-frame only. The sample has approximately 110,000 clones, 87% seen once. This sample comprised peripheral blood, obtained on day 0 of AZD1222 vaccination. These receptors were taken from an adult in good health.

This clone was detected once. The genes are TRBV30 and TRBJ2-7, with TRBD2 matching over 9 bases. The germline CDR1 and CDR2 sequences are GTSNPN and SVGIG (reference sequence). CDR3 length: 16 residues. With V trimmed by 0 bases and J by 2 bases, 8 bases remained unmatched. CDR3: CAWSVLVAGATYEQYF. CDR3 in DNA: TGTGCCTGGAGTGTACTAGTAGCGGGAGCCACCTACGAGCAGTACTTC.

The CDR3 reads CASSPWTSGYYEQYF. The CDR3 DNA reads as TGTGCCAGCAGTCCCTGGACTAGCGGCTACTACGAGCAGTACTTC. V usage is TRBV28 and J usage is TRBJ2-7, with 10 bases identical to TRBD2. CDR3 length equals 15 residues. Germline V gene sequence: CDR1 MDHEN, CDR2 SYDVKM. J was trimmed by 3 bases and V by 5 bases; bases with no gene match: 7.

The gene calls are TRBV11-3 and TRBJ2-5; TRBD2 agrees at 9 bases. This CDR3 is 14 amino acids long. The V and J ends lost 1 base and 7 bases, in that order; junction bases with no gene match: 4. Germline CDR1 and CDR2: SGHNT and YENEEA. In DNA, the CDR3 is TGTGCCAGCAGCTTAGTAGCGGGAGCGGGGACCCAGTACTTC. Its translation is CASSLVAGAGTQYF.

The chain uses TRBV7-8 and TRBJ2-7, with D tentatively TRBD1 (6 bases). The germline V gene has CDR1 SGHVS and CDR2 FQNEAQ. The CDR3 consists of 14 residues. Trimming took off 7 bases at V and 3 bases at J, with 16 bases between the two ends. The CDR3 protein is CASIGTGNYYEQYF. The DNA for the CDR3 is TGTGCCAGCATAGGAACAGGGAACTACTACGAGCAGTACTTC.

The chain links TRBV18 to TRBJ2-2; TRBD1 aligns across 10 bases. This CDR3 spans 16 amino acids. V dropped 6 bases and J dropped 7; count of bases not matched to a gene: 11. CDR1 KGHSH and CDR2 LQKENI come from the germline V gene. The CDR3 region is CASSSEGTGVVGELFF. The CDR3 DNA sequence: TGTGCCAGCTCGTCGGAGGGGACAGGGGTCGTCGGGGAGCTGTTTTTT.

This clone occurred a few times. The genes are TRBV11-3 and TRBJ2-3; TRBD1 might be the D (6 bases). Germline V gene data show CDR1 as SGHNT and CDR2 as YENEEA. Trimming took 5 bases from V and 4 from J, leaving 16 bases between them. The CDR3 spans 15 residues. The CDR3 DNA sequence: TGTGCCAGCAGCCCAACAGGGAGTGACGCAGATACGCAGTATTTT. This translates into CASSPTGSDADTQYF.

This clone was observed a single time. The rearrangement joins TRBV3-1 (or the pseudogene TRBV3-2) to TRBJ2-7; maybe TRBD1 (5 bases). Germline-derived CDR1 and CDR2 are LGHDT and YNNKEL (reference sequence). Trimming removed 5 bases from V and 3 bases from J, with 17 bases in between. CDR3 size: 15 residues. DNA of the CDR3: TGTGCCAGCAGCGAAGGGGTACAGCCCAACTACGAGCAGTACTTC. Residues: CASSEGVQPNYEQYF.

V is TRBV7-9 and J is TRBJ2-5; D gene unclear. The CDR3 is made up of 13 amino acids. CDR1 is SEHNR, CDR2 FQNEAQ, per germline (reference sequence). V was shortened by 1 base and J by 1 base, with 4 bases between the two germline ends. The CDR3 sequence: CASSLDPQETQYF. As DNA, the CDR3 is TGTGCCAGCAGCTTAGATCCCCAAGAGACCCAGTACTTC.

This CDR3 is CASRLVSGLAFEQYF. DNA of the CDR3: TGTGCCAGCAGATTGGTTAGCGGTCTCGCTTTCGAGCAGTACTTC. The rearrangement joins TRBV11-2 to TRBJ2-7; the D gene is possibly TRBD2 (6 bases). Germline CDR1 is SGHAT and CDR2 is FQNNGV. Trimming took off 6 bases at V and 6 bases at J, with 21 bases between the two ends. CDR3 length equals 15 residues.

This clone was counted once. The chain couples TRBV7-9 to TRBJ1-4, with 8 bases identical to TRBD1. The CDR3 consists of 17 residues. Trimming at V came to 5 bases and at J to 1 base, leaving 9 bases not matched to a gene. Germline loops: CDR1 SEHNR, CDR2 FQNEAQ (reference sequence). Written as DNA, the CDR3 is TGTGCCAGCAGCATGACAGGGGATAAGAAAACTAATGAAAAACTGTTTTTT. This gives the protein CASSMTGDKKTNEKLFF.

The gene calls are TRBV14 and TRBJ1-3, with unresolved D. This CDR3 is built from 13 residues. The V gene lost 1 base and the J gene lost 3 bases, with 4 bases spanning the gap. Germline lookup yields CDR1 SGHDN and CDR2 FVKESK. The CDR3 protein is CASSQAIGNTIYF. The CDR3 coding sequence is TGTGCCAGCAGCCAAGCCATTGGAAACACCATATATTTT.

The chain recombines TRBV6-5 with TRBJ1-2; 8 bases map to TRBD1. The V and J ends lost 0 bases and 6 bases, in that order; junction bases with no gene match: 6. This CDR3 spans 15 amino acids. Germline CDR1 reads MNHEY; CDR2 reads SVGAGI. The CDR3 coding sequence is TGTGCCAGCAGTTACTCTAAGCCAGGGGGCGATGGCTACACCTTC. This translates into CASSYSKPGGDGYTF.

The J gene is TRBJ2-5, the V gene TRBV29-1, with 9 nucleotides matching TRBD1. The junction had 10 bases not matched to a gene; V was cut back by 6 bases and J by 5 bases. Germline CDR1 and CDR2: SQVTM and ANQGSEA. The CDR3 runs 14 residues. CDR3 protein: CSVFRTGAGETQYF. CDR3 coding DNA: TGCAGCGTATTCCGGACAGGGGCTGGGGAGACCCAGTACTTC.

The gene calls are TRBV30 and TRBJ1-1; D unclear. Trimming pared 1 base from V and 3 bases from J, leaving 3 bases between. The CDR3 extends over 11 amino acids. Germline values: CDR1 GTSNPN, CDR2 SVGIG (reference sequence). CDR3 DNA sequence: TGTGCCTGGAGTGCGTACACTGAAGCTTTCTTT. Encoded protein: CAWSAYTEAFF.

This rearrangement joins TRBV24-1 to TRBJ2-5; D gene unclear. The CDR3 extends over 15 amino acids. With 2 bases removed from V and 4 bases from J, the gap between germline ends came to 13 bases. Looked up from germline, CDR1 is KGHDR and CDR2 is SFDVKD. CDR3 DNA sequence: TGTGCCACCAGTGATTACCGGCCGCTGCGAGAGACCCAGTACTTC. Protein: CATSDYRPLRETQYF.

This clone came up a few times. The V gene is TRBV11-3, the J gene TRBJ1-2; TRBD1 matches 7 bases. Germline V gene data show CDR1 as SGHNT and CDR2 as YENEEA. The CDR3 covers 14 residues. Germline trimming cut 5 bases from V and 8 bases from J; bases unmatched to any gene: 11. The DNA for the CDR3 is TGTGCCAGCAGCCTTTCGACAGGGAAGGCCGGCTACACCTTC. Translated: CASSLSTGKAGYTF.

This chain connects TRBV6-2 or TRBV6-3 to TRBJ1-1, with 9 bases matching TRBD1. This CDR3 contains 16 residues. Germline V gene lookup returns CDR1 MNHEY and CDR2 SVGEGT. The ends lost 4 bases at V and 11 bases at J; junction bases unmatched: 17. This CDR3 reads CASSSPGTGTNVWAFF. The CDR3 DNA reads TGTGCCAGCAGTTCCCCCGGGACAGGGACCAACGTGTGGGCTTTCTTT.

J is TRBJ1-1 and V is TRBV4-1, with 8 bases identical to TRBD1. CDR3 length: 19 residues. From germline, CDR1 is MGHRA and CDR2 YSYEKL. V was clipped by 0 bases and J by 3 bases; unmatched bases: 15. In DNA, the CDR3 is TGCGCCAGCAGCCAAGAACCCGACAGGGGCTCCCCCTCGGACACTGAAGCTTTCTTT. It is translated as CASSQEPDRGSPSDTEAFF.

The J gene is TRBJ2-3, the V gene TRBV5-1, with D tentatively TRBD1 (6 bases). Germline assignment: CDR1 SGHRS and CDR2 YFSETQ. The CDR3 extends over 14 amino acids. Trimming left V 0 bases short and J 1 base short, with 6 bases between. The CDR3 loop reads CASSLDRGTDTQYF. The CDR3 DNA sequence: TGCGCCAGCAGCTTGGACAGGGGCACAGATACGCAGTATTTT.

The chain couples TRBV27 to TRBJ1-5; weak D call: TRBD1 (6 bases). The CDR3 runs to 14 residues. Per the germline V gene, CDR1 is MNHEY and CDR2 is SMNVEV (reference sequence). V was cut by 3 bases and J by 2 bases, with 8 bases left in between. The CDR3: CASSFAGGNQPQHF. CDR3 DNA sequence: TGTGCCAGCAGTTTTGCAGGGGGCAATCAGCCCCAGCATTTT.

The chain combines TRBV29-1 with TRBJ1-2; weak D call: TRBD1 (5 bases). CDR3 size: 12 residues. V lost 5 bases, J lost 7 bases, and 14 bases lay in between. Germline V gene lookup returns CDR1 SQVTM and CDR2 ANQGSEA. As DNA, the CDR3 is TGCAGCGTTTCGAGGTCCGGGGCTGGCTACACCTTC. Its translation: CSVSRSGAGYTF.

The chain carries TRBV6-5 and TRBJ1-2, with 7 bases aligning to TRBD1. Germline V CDR1 and CDR2: MNHEY, SVGAGI. With 5 bases clipped from V and 2 bases from J, the junction kept 5 bases outside the gene matches. This CDR3 comprises 14 residues. The CDR3 DNA follows: TGTGCCAGCAGTCCGACAGGGTACAACTATGGCTACACCTTC. Its protein product is CASSPTGYNYGYTF.

This chain connects TRBV4-3 to TRBJ2-7; 8 bases agree with TRBD2. Trimming removed 1 base from V and 2 bases from J; junction bases left unmatched: 10. Germline V gene data show CDR1 as LGHNA and CDR2 as YSLEER. This CDR3 region has 17 residues. Here the CDR3 reads CASSQGPLTSGAYEQYF. CDR3 nucleotides: TGCGCCAGCAGCCAAGGCCCCCTTACTAGCGGAGCCTACGAGCAGTACTTC.

CDR3 coding DNA: TGTGCCAGTAGTATAGAGAACATTCAGTACTTC. Translation gives CASSIENIQYF. The J gene is TRBJ2-4, the V gene TRBV19; D unclear. The V end lost 0 bases, the J end lost 7 bases, and 1 base lay between the germline ends. This CDR3 is built from 11 residues. The V gene's germline CDR1 is LNHDA and CDR2 SQIVND (reference sequence).

The chain links TRBV5-1 to TRBJ2-3; possible D gene TRBD1, 6 bases. This CDR3 contains 15 residues. V shed 0 bases and J shed 1 base, with 9 bases lying between them. Per the germline V gene, CDR1 is SGHRS and CDR2 is YFSETQ. CDR3 in amino acids: CASSLVRTGTDTQYF. CDR3 DNA sequence: TGCGCCAGCAGCTTGGTGCGGACAGGCACAGATACGCAGTATTTT.

V gene TRBV6-5 combines with J gene TRBJ2-1, with 7 bases fitting TRBD2. The V gene end was trimmed by 8 bases and the J gene end by 9 bases; junction bases not matched to a gene: 10. The length of the CDR3 is 13 residues. In germline, CDR1 is MNHEY, CDR2 SVGAGI. The CDR3 region is CASQSSGNGEQFF. The CDR3 nucleotides read TGTGCCAGCCAATCCAGCGGGAACGGTGAGCAGTTCTTC.

The chain links TRBV27 to TRBJ1-6, with D maybe TRBD1 (5 bases). The CDR3 loop spans 16 amino acids. The germline V and J ends were trimmed by 5 bases and 0 bases, with 11 bases remaining between them. The germline gives CDR1 MNHEY, CDR2 SMNVEV (reference sequence). DNA for the CDR3: TGTGCCAGCAGTGGATCAGGGAGCTCCTATAATTCACCCCTCCACTTT. Translated, it gives CASSGSGSSYNSPLHF.

The V gene is TRBV27, the J gene TRBJ2-7; D is unresolved. This CDR3 has 15 amino acids. CDR1 is MNHEY and CDR2 is SMNVEV in the germline V gene (reference sequence). Trimming took off 2 bases at V and 1 base at J, with 12 bases between the two ends. The CDR3 DNA is TGTGCCAGCAGTTTAACGGCAGGTTTTTCCTACGAGCAGTACTTC. Translated: CASSLTAGFSYEQYF.

The rearrangement joins TRBV29-1 to TRBJ2-1, with a weak D call TRBD1 (6 bases). CDR1 and CDR2 (germline): SQVTM, ANQGSEA. The V and J ends lost 2 bases and 14 bases respectively, with 10 bases between them. CDR3 length: 10 amino acids. Written as DNA, the CDR3 is TGCAGCGTTGAACTTGGGGGCAAGTTCTTC. Its protein is CSVELGGKFF.

This clone showed up just once. The CDR3 DNA reads as TGTGCCAGTAGTATAGAGGCGGGACAGAACTATGGCTACACCTTC. It specifies CASSIEAGQNYGYTF. This chain joins TRBV19 and TRBJ1-2; 7 positions agree with TRBD1. This CDR3 has 15 amino acids. Looked up from germline, CDR1 is LNHDA and CDR2 is SQIVND (reference sequence). V gave up 0 bases and J gave up 2 bases; unmatched junction bases: 3.

V and J are TRBV5-1 and TRBJ2-2; 10 positions match TRBD2. J was trimmed by 6 bases and V by 4 bases; bases with no gene match: 9. In germline, CDR1 is SGHRS, CDR2 YFSETQ. CDR3 length: 16 residues. The CDR3 here is CASSALTSGVPGELFF. CDR3 coding DNA: TGCGCCAGCAGCGCTTTAACTAGCGGGGTACCCGGGGAGCTGTTTTTT.

There are a few counts of this clone. The gene calls are TRBV12-2 and TRBJ2-7; the table assigns TRBD2, which was not confirmed against the DNA. TRBV12-2 is deemed a pseudogene. CDR3 length: 17 amino acids. The CDR3 spells CASRPREVSRNRYEQYF. CDR3 bases: TGTGCAAGTCGCCCTCGAGAGGTGAGCAGAAATCGCTACGAGCAGTACTTC.